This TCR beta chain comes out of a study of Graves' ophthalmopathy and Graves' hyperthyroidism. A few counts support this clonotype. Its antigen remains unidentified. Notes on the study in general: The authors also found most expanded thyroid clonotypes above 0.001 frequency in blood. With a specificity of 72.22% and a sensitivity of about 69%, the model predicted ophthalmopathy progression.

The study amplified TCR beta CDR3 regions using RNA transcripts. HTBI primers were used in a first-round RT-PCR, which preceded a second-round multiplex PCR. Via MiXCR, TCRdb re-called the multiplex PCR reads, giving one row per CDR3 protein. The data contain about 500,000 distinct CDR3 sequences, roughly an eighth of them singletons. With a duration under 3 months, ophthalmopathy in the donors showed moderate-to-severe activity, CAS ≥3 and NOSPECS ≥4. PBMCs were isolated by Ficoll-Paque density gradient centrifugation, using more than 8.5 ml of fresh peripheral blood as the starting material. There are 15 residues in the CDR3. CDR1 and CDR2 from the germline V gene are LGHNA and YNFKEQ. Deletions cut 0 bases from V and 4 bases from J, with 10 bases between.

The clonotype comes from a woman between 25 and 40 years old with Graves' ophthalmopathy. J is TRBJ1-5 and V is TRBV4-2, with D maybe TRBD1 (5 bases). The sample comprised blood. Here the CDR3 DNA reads TGTGCCAGCAGCCAAGATTCAGGGCTTAATCAGCCCCAGCATTTT. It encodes CASSQDSGLNQPQHF.